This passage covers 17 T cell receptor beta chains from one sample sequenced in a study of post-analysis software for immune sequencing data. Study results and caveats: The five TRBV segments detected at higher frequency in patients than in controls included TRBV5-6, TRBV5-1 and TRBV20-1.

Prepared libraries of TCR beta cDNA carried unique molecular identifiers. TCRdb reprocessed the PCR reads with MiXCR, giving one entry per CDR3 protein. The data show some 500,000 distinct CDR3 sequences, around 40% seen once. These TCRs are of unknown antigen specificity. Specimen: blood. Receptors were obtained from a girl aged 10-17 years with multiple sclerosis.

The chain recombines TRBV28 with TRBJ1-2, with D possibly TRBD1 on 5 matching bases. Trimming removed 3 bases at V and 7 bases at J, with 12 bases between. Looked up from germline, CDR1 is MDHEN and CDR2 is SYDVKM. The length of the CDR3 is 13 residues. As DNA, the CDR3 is TGTGCCAGCAGTTTGGGTGGGGCGTTTGGCTACACCTTC. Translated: CASSLGGAFGYTF.

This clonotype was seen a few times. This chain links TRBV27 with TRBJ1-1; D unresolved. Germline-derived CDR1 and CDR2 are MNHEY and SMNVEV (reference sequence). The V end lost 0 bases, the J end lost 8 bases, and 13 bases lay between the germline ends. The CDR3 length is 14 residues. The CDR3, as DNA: TGTGCCAGCAGTTTATCGCCAAACGGGATCGAAGCTTTCTTT. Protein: CASSLSPNGIEAFF.

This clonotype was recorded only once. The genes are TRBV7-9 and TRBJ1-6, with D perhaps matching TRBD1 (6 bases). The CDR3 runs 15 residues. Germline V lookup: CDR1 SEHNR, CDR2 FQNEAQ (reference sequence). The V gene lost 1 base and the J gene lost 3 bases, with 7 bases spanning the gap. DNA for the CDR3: TGTGCCAGCAGCTTAGGGGACATCTATAATTCACCCCTCCACTTT. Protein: CASSLGDIYNSPLHF.

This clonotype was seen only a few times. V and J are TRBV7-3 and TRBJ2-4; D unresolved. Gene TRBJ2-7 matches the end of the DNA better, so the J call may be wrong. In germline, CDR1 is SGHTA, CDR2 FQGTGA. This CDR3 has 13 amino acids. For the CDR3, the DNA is TGTGCCAGCAGCTTAATGGCAGAGAACGAGCAGTACTTC. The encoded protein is CASSLMAENEQYF.

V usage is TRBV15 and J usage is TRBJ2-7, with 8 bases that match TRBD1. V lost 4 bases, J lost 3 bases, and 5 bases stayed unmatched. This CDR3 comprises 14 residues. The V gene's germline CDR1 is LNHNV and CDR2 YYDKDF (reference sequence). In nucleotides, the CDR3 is TGTGCCACCAGCATACAGGGGGTGAGCTACGAGCAGTACTTC. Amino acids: CATSIQGVSYEQYF.

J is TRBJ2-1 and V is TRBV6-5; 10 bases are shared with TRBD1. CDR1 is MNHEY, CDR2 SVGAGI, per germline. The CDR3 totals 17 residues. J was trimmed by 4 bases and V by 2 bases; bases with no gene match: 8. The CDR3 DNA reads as TGTGCCAGCAGTTACAGCGACAGGGGGCTCCCTTACAATGAGCAGTTCTTC. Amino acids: CASSYSDRGLPYNEQFF.

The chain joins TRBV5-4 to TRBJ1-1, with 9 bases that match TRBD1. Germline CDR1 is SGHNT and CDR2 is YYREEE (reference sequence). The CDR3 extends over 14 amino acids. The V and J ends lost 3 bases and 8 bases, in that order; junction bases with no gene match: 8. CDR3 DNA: TGTGCCAGCAGCTACCGGGACAGGGTTTCCGAAGCTTTCTTT. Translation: CASSYRDRVSEAFF. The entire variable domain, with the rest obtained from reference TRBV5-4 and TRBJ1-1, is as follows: ETGVTQSPTHLIKTRGQQVTLRCSSQSGHNTVSWYQQALGQGPQFIFQYYREEENGRGNFPPRFSGLQFPNYSSELNVNALELDDSALYLCASSYRDRVSEAFFGQGTRLTVV.

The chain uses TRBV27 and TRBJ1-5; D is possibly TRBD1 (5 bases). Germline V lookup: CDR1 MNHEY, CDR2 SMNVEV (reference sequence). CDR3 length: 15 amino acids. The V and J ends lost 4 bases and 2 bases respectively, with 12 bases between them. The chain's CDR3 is CASSSVVGGNQPQHF. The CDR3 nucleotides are TGTGCCAGCAGTTCAGTCGTGGGGGGCAATCAGCCCCAGCATTTT.

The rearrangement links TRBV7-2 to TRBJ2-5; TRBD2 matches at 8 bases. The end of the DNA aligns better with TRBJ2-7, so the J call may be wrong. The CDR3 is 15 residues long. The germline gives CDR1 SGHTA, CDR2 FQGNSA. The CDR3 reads CASSLVVAGNHEQYF. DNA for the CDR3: TGTGCCAGCAGCTTAGTGGTAGCGGGAAACCACGAGCAGTACTTC.

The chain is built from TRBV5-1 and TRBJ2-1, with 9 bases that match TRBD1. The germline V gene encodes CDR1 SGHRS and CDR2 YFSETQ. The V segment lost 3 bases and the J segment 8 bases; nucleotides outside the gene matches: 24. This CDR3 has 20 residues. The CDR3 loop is CASSSAYPMSGTGFYDEQFF. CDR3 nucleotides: TGCGCCAGCAGCTCAGCCTATCCCATGTCCGGGACAGGGTTTTACGATGAGCAGTTCTTC.

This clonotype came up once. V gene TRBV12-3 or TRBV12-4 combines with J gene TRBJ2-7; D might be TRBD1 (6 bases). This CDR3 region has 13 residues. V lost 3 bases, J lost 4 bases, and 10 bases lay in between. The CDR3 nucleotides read TGTGCCAGCAGTTTCGACAGGAAGTACGAGCAGTACTTC. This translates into CASSFDRKYEQYF.

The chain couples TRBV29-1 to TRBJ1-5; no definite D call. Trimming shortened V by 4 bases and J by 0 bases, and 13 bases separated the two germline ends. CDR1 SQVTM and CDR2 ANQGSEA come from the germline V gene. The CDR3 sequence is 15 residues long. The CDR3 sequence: CSVVGLSDSNQPQHF. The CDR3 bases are TGCAGCGTTGTTGGGCTGAGCGATAGCAATCAGCCCCAGCATTTT.

CDR3: CASSPPFVTSGRAGAYNEQFF. The CDR3 coding sequence is TGTGCCAGCTCACCACCATTCGTGACTAGCGGGAGGGCCGGAGCCTACAATGAGCAGTTCTTC. This sequence joins TRBV18 and TRBJ2-1; 14 bases fit TRBD2. Per germline, CDR1 KGHSH and CDR2 LQKENI. The CDR3 is made up of 21 amino acids. V dropped 0 bases and J dropped 2; count of bases not matched to a gene: 12.

DNA for the CDR3: TGCGCCAGCAGCTTGGATGGCGGATACAATCAGCCCCAGCATTTT. Its translation is CASSLDGGYNQPQHF. The V and J genes are TRBV5-1 and TRBJ1-5; D remains unclear. Germline assignment: CDR1 SGHRS and CDR2 YFSETQ. The germline V and J ends were trimmed by 0 bases and 3 bases, with 10 bases remaining between them. The CDR3 has 15 residues.

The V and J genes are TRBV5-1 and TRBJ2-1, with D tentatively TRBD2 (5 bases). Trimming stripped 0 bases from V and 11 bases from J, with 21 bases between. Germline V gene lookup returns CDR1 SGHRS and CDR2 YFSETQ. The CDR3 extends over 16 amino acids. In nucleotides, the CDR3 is TGCGCCAGCAGCTTGGATGGTAGCCCGTCACGGGGAAAGCAGTTCTTC. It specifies CASSLDGSPSRGKQFF.

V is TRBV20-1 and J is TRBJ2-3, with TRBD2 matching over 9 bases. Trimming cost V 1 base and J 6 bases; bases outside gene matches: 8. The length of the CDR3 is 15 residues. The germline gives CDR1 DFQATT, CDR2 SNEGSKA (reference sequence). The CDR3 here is CSARVVAGVLDTQYF. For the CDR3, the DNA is TGCAGTGCTAGAGTTGTAGCGGGAGTTTTGGATACGCAGTATTTT.

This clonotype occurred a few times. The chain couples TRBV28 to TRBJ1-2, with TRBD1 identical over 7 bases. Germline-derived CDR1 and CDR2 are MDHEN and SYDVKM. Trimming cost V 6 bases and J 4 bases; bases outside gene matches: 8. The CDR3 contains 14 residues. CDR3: CASSPDRWGYGYTF. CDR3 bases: TGTGCCAGCAGCCCGGACAGGTGGGGCTATGGCTACACCTTC.